This T cell receptor beta chain is drawn from a study of cytomegalovirus exposure and HLA in healthy donors. Study results and limitations: The study reported that TCR beta sequences accurately predicted HLA-A and HLA-B alleles in most subjects.

PCR was performed using 60 Vbeta and 13 Jbeta primers. Profiled with immunoSEQ multiplex PCR; TCRdb holds only in-frame clones, not every one. The profile shows tens of thousands of clones, roughly 72% of them singletons. Trimming took 6 bases from V and 8 from J; bases not matched to a gene: 9. There are 16 residues in the CDR3. Germline V lookup: CDR1 MNHEY, CDR2 SMNVEV (reference sequence). On this clone itself: Its antigen is unknown.

The material sequenced was PBMCs. The chain joins TRBV27 to TRBJ2-1; 14 nucleotides agree with TRBD2. This TCR derives from a woman in her forties or fifties in good health and CMV-seropositive. CDR3 bases: TGTGCCAGCAGGAATCCGGGACTAGCGGGAGTCCATGAGCAGTTCTTC. Translated: CASRNPGLAGVHEQFF.